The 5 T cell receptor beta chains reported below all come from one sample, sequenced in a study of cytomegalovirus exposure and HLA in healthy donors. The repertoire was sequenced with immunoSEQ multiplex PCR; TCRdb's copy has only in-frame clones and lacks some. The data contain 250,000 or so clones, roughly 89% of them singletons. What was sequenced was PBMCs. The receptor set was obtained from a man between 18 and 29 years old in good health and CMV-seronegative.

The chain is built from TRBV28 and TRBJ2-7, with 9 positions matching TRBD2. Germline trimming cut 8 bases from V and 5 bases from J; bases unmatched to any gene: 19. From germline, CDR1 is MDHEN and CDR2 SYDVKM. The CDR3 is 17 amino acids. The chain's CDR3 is CASFPQPKAGGSHEQYF. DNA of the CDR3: TGTGCCAGCTTCCCCCAGCCAAAGGCGGGAGGGTCCCACGAGCAGTACTTC.

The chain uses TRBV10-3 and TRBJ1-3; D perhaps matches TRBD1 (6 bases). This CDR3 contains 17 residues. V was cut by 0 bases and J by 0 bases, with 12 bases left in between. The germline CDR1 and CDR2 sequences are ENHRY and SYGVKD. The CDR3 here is CAISESPGASSGNTIYF. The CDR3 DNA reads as TGTGCCATCAGTGAGTCTCCAGGGGCGAGCTCTGGAAACACCATATATTTT.

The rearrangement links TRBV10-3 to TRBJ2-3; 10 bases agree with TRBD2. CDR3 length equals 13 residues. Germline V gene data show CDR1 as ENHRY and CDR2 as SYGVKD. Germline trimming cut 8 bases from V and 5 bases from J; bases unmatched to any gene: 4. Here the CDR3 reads CAILAGVGDTQYF. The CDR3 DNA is TGTGCCATCCTAGCGGGAGTGGGAGATACGCAGTATTTT.

CDR3 amino acids: CASSSEQGSDTQYF. CDR3 nucleotide sequence: TGTGCCAGCAGCTCAGAACAGGGGTCAGATACGCAGTATTTT. The rearrangement uses TRBV5-4 and TRBJ2-3; 7 nucleotides agree with TRBD1. CDR3 size: 14 residues. With 3 bases clipped from V and 4 bases from J, the junction kept 5 bases outside the gene matches. CDR1 is SGHNT, CDR2 YYREEE, per germline (reference sequence).

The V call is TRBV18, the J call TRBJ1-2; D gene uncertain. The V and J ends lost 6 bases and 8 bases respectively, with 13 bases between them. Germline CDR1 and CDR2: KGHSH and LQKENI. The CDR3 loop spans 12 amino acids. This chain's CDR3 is CASSLDGSGYTF. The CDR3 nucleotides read TGTGCCAGCTCCTTGGATGGGAGCGGCTACACCTTC.